Sequencing of this TCR beta chain was carried out in a study of blood T cell repertoires in COVID-19. Germline V gene lookup returns CDR1 LGHDT and CDR2 YNNKEL (reference sequence). This CDR3 comprises 14 residues. The ends lost 6 bases at V and 5 bases at J; junction bases unmatched: 6. Some clones are missing from TCRdb's copy, which holds only in-frame ones; the method was immunoSEQ multiplex PCR. This sample has 110,000 to 150,000 clones, with around 80% found just once. Only a few counts were recorded for this clone. The material sequenced was PBMCs or T cells enriched from blood (not recorded which). The TCR comes from a woman aged 45 to 65 who had recovered from COVID-19. The chain has TRBV3-1 (or the pseudogene TRBV3-2) and TRBJ1-4, with 7 bases that match TRBD1. The CDR3 nucleotides are TGTGCCAGCAGGTTACAGGGGCCCAATGAAAAACTGTTTTTT. Protein: CASRLQGPNEKLFF.